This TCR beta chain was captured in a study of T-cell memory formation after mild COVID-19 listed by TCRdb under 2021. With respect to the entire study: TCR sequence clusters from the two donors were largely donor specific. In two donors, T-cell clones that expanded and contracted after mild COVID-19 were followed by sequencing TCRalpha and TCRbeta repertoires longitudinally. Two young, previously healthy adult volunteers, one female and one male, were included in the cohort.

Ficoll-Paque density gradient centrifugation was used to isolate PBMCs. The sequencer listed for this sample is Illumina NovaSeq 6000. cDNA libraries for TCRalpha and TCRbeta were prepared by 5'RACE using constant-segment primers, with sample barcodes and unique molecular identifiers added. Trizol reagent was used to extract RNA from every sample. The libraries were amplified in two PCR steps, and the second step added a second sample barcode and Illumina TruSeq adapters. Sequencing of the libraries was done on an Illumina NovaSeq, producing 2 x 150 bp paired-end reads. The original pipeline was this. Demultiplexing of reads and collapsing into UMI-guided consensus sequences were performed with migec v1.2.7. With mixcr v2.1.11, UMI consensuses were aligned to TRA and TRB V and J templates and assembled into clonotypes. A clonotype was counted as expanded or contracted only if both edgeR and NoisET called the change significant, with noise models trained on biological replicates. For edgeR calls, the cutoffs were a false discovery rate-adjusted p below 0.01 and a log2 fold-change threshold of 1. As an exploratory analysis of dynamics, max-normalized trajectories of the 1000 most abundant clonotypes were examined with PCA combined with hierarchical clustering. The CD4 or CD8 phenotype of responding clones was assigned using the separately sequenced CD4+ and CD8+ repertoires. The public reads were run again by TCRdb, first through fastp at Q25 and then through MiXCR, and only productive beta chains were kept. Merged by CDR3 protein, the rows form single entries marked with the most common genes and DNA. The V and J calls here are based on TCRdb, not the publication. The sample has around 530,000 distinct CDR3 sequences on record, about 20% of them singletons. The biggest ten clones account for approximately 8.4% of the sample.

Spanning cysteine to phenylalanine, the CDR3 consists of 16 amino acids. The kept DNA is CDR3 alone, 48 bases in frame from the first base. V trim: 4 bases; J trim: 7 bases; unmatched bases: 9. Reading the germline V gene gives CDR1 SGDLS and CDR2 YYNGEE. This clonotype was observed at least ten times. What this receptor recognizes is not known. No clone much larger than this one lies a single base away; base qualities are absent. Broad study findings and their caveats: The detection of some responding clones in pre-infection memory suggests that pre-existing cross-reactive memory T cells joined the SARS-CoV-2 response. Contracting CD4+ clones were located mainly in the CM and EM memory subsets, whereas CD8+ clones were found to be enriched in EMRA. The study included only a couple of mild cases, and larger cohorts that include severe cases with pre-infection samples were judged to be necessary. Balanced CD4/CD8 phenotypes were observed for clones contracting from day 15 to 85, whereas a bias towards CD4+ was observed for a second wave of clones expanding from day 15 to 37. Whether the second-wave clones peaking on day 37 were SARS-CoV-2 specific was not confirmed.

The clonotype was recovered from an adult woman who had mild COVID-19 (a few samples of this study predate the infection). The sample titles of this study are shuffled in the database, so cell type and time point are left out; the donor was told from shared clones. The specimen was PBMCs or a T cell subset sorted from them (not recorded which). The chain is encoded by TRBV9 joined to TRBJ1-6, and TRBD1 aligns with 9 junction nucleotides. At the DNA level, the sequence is TGTGCCAGCAGCCCCCGGACAGGGGTAGGGAATTCACCCCTCCACTTT. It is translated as CASSPRTGVGNSPLHF. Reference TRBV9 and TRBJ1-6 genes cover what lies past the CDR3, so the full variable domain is DSGVTQTPKHLITATGQRVTLRCSPRSGDLSVYWYQQSLDQGLQFLIQYYNGEERAKGNILERFSAQQFPDLHSELNLSSLELGDSALYFCASSPRTGVGNSPLHFGNGTRLTVT.